The rows below give T cell receptor beta chains drawn from one sample of a study of T cells in Graves' hyperthyroidism and ophthalmopathy. TCRdb re-called the multiplex PCR reads through MiXCR, storing one row per CDR3 protein. This table has about 290,000 distinct CDR3 sequences, 13% appearing once. Sample: blood. These receptors originate from a woman under 40 with Graves' hyperthyroidism that later progressed to Graves' ophthalmopathy. The CDR3 runs from the conserved cysteine through the conserved F or W. D genes are given only for firm matches. The size of a clone is reported for some rows only, either as once, few or many, or as a class for expanded clones.

size	V	J	D	DNA	CDR3
many	TRBV6-8	TRBJ1-5	-	TGTGCCAGCAGTTACGGGCAGCCCCAGGGAGATAGCAATCAGCCCCAGCATTTT	CASSYGQPQGDSNQPQHF
few	TRBV7-3	TRBJ2-3	TRBD1	TGTGCCAGCAGCCGGACAGGGCTGGGCACAGATACGCAGTATTTT	CASSRTGLGTDTQYF
many	TRBV19	TRBJ1-1	-	TGTGCCAGCCATACTGACCGCCTGAACACTGAAGCTTTCTTT	CASHTDRLNTEAFF
many	TRBV27	TRBJ2-7	-	TGTGCCAGCAGTTTGAGGACACCACCCCACTACGAGCAGTACTTC	CASSLRTPPHYEQYF
many	TRBV7-9	TRBJ2-3	TRBD2	TGTGCCAGCAGCGGCCGGACTAGCGGGAGCACAGATACGCAGTATTTT	CASSGRTSGSTDTQYF
few	TRBV9	TRBJ2-2	TRBD2	TGTGCCAGCAGCGGGACTAGCAAGAACACCGGGGAGCTGTTTTTT	CASSGTSKNTGELFF
many	TRBV6-1	TRBJ2-2	-	TGTGCCAGCAGCCTCGGCGGGATAGGAGGGGAGCTGTTTTTT	CASSLGGIGGELFF
many	TRBV18	TRBJ2-7	-	TGTGCCAGCTCACCAACGGGAGGGGGCACCCTCTACGAGCAGTACTTC	CASSPTGGGTLYEQYF
few	TRBV20-1	TRBJ2-1	TRBD2	TGCAGTGCTAGAGACCTCCGGCGGGAGGGCCAGCTCAATGAGCAGTTCTTC	CSARDLRREGQLNEQFF
-	TRBV5-6	TRBJ1-5	TRBD1	TGTGCCAGTAGCCTAACCGGGACAGGGTTGCGGCCGCGGCATTTT	CASSLTGTGLRPRHF
many	TRBV30	TRBJ2-7	TRBD2	TGTGCCTTGACTAGCGCCACCTCCTACGAGCAGTACTTC	CALTSATSYEQYF
-	TRBV10-3	TRBJ2-3	TRBD2	TGTGCCATCAGCAGACTAGCGGGAGATACAGATACGCAGTATTTT	CAISRLAGDTDTQYF
-	TRBV19	TRBJ2-2	-	TGTGCCGGTAGTTTTGGATACGGGGCCGTGTTGGCCGGGGAGCTGTTTTTT	CAGSFGYGAVLAGELFF
many	TRBV6-2/TRBV6-3	TRBJ2-3	TRBD2	TGTGCCAGCAGTTGGGGACTAGCGGGAGCAACAGATACGCAGTATTTT	CASSWGLAGATDTQYF
-	TRBV4-3	TRBJ2-7	TRBD1	TGCGCCAGCAGCCGAGACAGGGGAGAGACGAGGGAGCAGTACTTC	CASSRDRGETREQYF
many	TRBV15	TRBJ2-7	TRBD2	TGTGCCACCAGCAGAGAAGGGACTAGCGGGAGTAGCTACGAGCAGTACTTC	CATSREGTSGSSYEQYF
many	TRBV11-2	TRBJ2-3	-	TGTGCCAGCAGCTTATATACTCCTACCCCTAGCACAGATACGCAGTATTTT	CASSLYTPTPSTDTQYF
-	TRBV11-2	TRBJ2-7	TRBD1	TGTGCCAGCAGCGTGGACAGGATCTACGAGCAGTACTTC	CASSVDRIYEQYF
many	TRBV28	TRBJ2-3	-	TGTGCCAGCAGAAGGTCTTCGACAGATACGCAGTATTTT	CASRRSSTDTQYF
many	TRBV27	TRBJ2-5	TRBD2	TGTGCCAGCAGTTCCGGGACTAGCGGAAGAGAGACCCAGTACTTC	CASSSGTSGRETQYF
-	TRBV27	TRBJ2-1	TRBD2	TGTGCCAGCAGTTCGGGGCGGGAGATCTGCAATGAGCAGTTCTTC	CASSSGREICNEQFF
many	TRBV12-3/TRBV12-4	TRBJ2-7	TRBD2	TGTGCCAGCAGTCAGGGACTATACTACGAGCAGTACTTC	CASSQGLYYEQYF
many	TRBV30	TRBJ2-2	TRBD1	TGTGCCTGGAAAACAGGGGCGGGCGGGGAGCTGTTTTTT	CAWKTGAGGELFF
many	TRBV6-1	TRBJ1-1	-	TGTGCCAGCACGGCGGAATTGGGTGAAGCTTTCTTT	CASTAELGEAFF
many	TRBV19	TRBJ1-2	TRBD1	TGTGCCAGTACCACTTATGCGCCGGGACAGGGGGCGAAAGGCTACACCTTC	CASTTYAPGQGAKGYTF
many	TRBV19	TRBJ2-5	-	TGTGCCAGTAGACCGATCGGGGGAGAGACCCAGTACTTC	CASRPIGGETQYF
few	TRBV19	TRBJ2-3	-	TGTGCCAGTAGTGCATATAGCGGCACAGATACGCAGTATTTT	CASSAYSGTDTQYF
many	TRBV7-2	TRBJ2-2	-	TGTGCCAGCAGCTTAGACGGTGCGGTCGCGGTCACCGGGGAGCTGTTTTTT	CASSLDGAVAVTGELFF
many	TRBV5-1	TRBJ2-3	-	TGCGCCAGCAGCTCCAGATCGGGGAACACAGATACGCAGTATTTT	CASSSRSGNTDTQYF
many	TRBV6-1	TRBJ2-3	-	TGTGCCAGCGTGAAAGATGGCACAGATACGCAGTATTTT	CASVKDGTDTQYF
few	TRBV12-3/TRBV12-4	TRBJ2-2	-	TGTGCCAGCAGTAGCGGAGACGCGAACACCGGGGAGCTGTTTTTT	CASSSGDANTGELFF
many	TRBV6-4	TRBJ2-1	-	TGTGCCAGCAGTGACAGTGCGGACCCATGGGCAAGTGAGCAGTTCTTC	CASSDSADPWASEQFF
many	TRBV5-8	TRBJ2-2	TRBD2	TGTGCCAGCAGTCGTAGGCGTGGGACTAGCGGGAAAACCGGGGAGCTGTTTTTT	CASSRRRGTSGKTGELFF
many	TRBV2	TRBJ1-6	-	TGTGCCAGCAGAGTACAGGGTGACGGTAATTCACCCCTCCACTTT	CASRVQGDGNSPLHF
many	TRBV6-4	TRBJ2-4	TRBD1	TGTGCCAGCAGGCCGGGACAGGCCTTATTAGCCAAAAACATTCAGTACTTC	CASRPGQALLAKNIQYF
many	TRBV27	TRBJ2-7	-	TGTGCCAGCAGTTTGGACGGAGGATTACCCTACGAGCAGTACTTC	CASSLDGGLPYEQYF
-	TRBV4-1	TRBJ2-7	-	TGCGCCAGCAGCCCAACCTTCGGCTCCTACGAGCAGTACTTC	CASSPTFGSYEQYF
many	TRBV9	TRBJ2-1	TRBD2	TGTGCCAGCAGCGTAGACAGCGGGAGGTACAATGAGCAGTTCTTC	CASSVDSGRYNEQFF
few	TRBV27	TRBJ2-3	TRBD2	TGTGCCAGCAGTCCTAGGACTAGCGGGAGTACGACAGATACGCAGTATTTT	CASSPRTSGSTTDTQYF
many	TRBV11-2	TRBJ2-7	-	TGTGCCAGCAGCCCCACCCGACAGCACTACGAGCAGTACTTC	CASSPTRQHYEQYF
-	TRBV5-4	TRBJ2-3	-	TGTGCCAGCAGCTTGGGGCGGGGTGCGCAGTATTTT	CASSLGRGAQYF
-	TRBV25-1	TRBJ2-7	-	TGTGCCAGCAGACAGGCGAACTCCTACGAGCAGTACTTC	CASRQANSYEQYF
-	TRBV27	TRBJ2-7	-	TGTGCCAGCAGTTTATACCCGGGGGCCAGCTCCTACGAGCAGTACTTC	CASSLYPGASSYEQYF
many	TRBV3-1	TRBJ2-1	-	TGTGCCAGCAGCCAAGGGGCGACAGGCAATGAGCAGTTCTTC	CASSQGATGNEQFF
many	TRBV6-2/TRBV6-3	TRBJ2-7	-	TGTGCCAGCAGTTACGAGGGACCCTCCTACGAGCAGTACTTC	CASSYEGPSYEQYF
-	TRBV6-1	TRBJ2-2	TRBD2	TGTGCCAGCAGGATGTCAGCGGGGGGGAGACTGTTTTTT	CASRMSAGGRLFF